A single sample is the source of the 18 T cell receptor beta chains below, sequenced in a study of shared clonotypes between healthy human individuals (TCRdb year 2020). Library method: the immunoSEQ multiplex PCR assay. TCRdb provides this immuneACCESS table in a form limited to in-frame rearrangements. Some clones are lacking; in checked studies, under half of them reflect an unresolved V gene, and why the rest are absent is not known. The sample has nearly 1,000,000 clones on record, 76% of them singletons. Of the sample, roughly 1.5% is held by the ten largest clones. The specimen sequenced was memory CD4+ T cells sorted from blood. In light of the paper, this sample's cell subset or site label describes: CD45RA-negative fraction. Every receptor here comes from a man between 18 and 35 years old in good health.

This clone was recorded a few times. V usage is TRBV19 and J usage is TRBJ2-3; possible D gene TRBD2, 5 bases. V was pared by 4 bases and J by 2 bases, with 10 bases between. The CDR3 is 14 amino acids. Germline-derived CDR1 and CDR2 are LNHDA and SQIVND (reference sequence). The DNA of the CDR3 is TGTGCCAGTAGTACCTCGGGGATCACAGATACGCAGTATTTT. It yields the protein CASSTSGITDTQYF.

This chain joins TRBV18 and TRBJ2-5; TRBD1 matches at 10 bases. Germline CDR1 and CDR2: KGHSH and LQKENI. Trimming took 6 bases from V and 2 from J; bases not matched to a gene: 6. This CDR3 contains 15 residues. Written as DNA, the CDR3 is TGTGCCAGCTCCCAACGGACAGGGGGGCAAGAGACCCAGTACTTC. Its protein product is CASSQRTGGQETQYF.

The genes are TRBV5-1 and TRBJ2-6; the D gene is possibly TRBD1 (5 bases). With 0 bases removed from V and 1 base from J, the gap between germline ends came to 11 bases. Germline V gene sequence: CDR1 SGHRS, CDR2 YFSETQ. The CDR3 contains 17 residues. CDR3 nucleotides: TGCGCCAGCAGCTTGGGACAGTCCCTTTCTGGGGCCAACGTCCTGACTTTC. As protein: CASSLGQSLSGANVLTF.

This chain uses TRBV25-1 with TRBJ2-5; either TRBD1 or TRBD2 may fit D (5 bases each). Germline V gene data show CDR1 as MGHDK and CDR2 as SYGVNS. The V and J ends lost 2 bases and 4 bases respectively, with 8 bases between them. The CDR3 is 13 amino acids. The CDR3 here is CASSEPGRETQYF. The CDR3 coding sequence is TGTGCCAGCAGTGAACCGGGACGAGAGACCCAGTACTTC. Looking up the rest from reference TRBV25-1 and TRBJ2-5 gives the full variable domain: EADIYQTPRYLVIGTGKKITLECSQTMGHDKMYWYQQDPGMELHLIHYSYGVNSTEKGDLSSESTVSRIRTEHFPLTLESARPSHTSQYLCASSEPGRETQYFGPGTRLLVL.

The CDR3 DNA follows: TGTGCCAGCAGAGAACAACAGGGTGGAACTGAAGCTTTCTTT. This translates into CASREQQGGTEAFF. The rearrangement joins TRBV6-4 to TRBJ1-1; D possibly corresponds to TRBD1 (6 bases). Germline CDR1 MRHNA, CDR2 SNTAGT. The ends were cut back, 6 bases at V and 5 bases at J, with 16 bases in the middle. The CDR3 is made up of 14 amino acids.

The chain links TRBV2 to TRBJ1-1; possibly TRBD1 for D (6 bases). CDR1 and CDR2 (germline): SNHLY, FYNNEI. V shed 5 bases and J shed 0 bases, with 13 bases lying between them. The CDR3 contains 15 residues. CDR3: CASSPGGKMNTEAFF. In DNA form, the CDR3 reads TGTGCCAGCAGTCCGGGGGGCAAAATGAACACTGAAGCTTTCTTT.

The V gene is TRBV7-2, the J gene TRBJ1-4; D gene unclear. The V gene's germline CDR1 is SGHTA and CDR2 FQGNSA. CDR3 length: 13 amino acids. V shed 4 bases and J shed 7 bases, with 10 bases lying between them. For the CDR3, the DNA is TGTGCCAGCAGCTCTCGCCAGATTGAAAAACTGTTTTTT. The encoded protein is CASSSRQIEKLFF.

Points on this clone: The sample holds other DNA sequences that translate to the same CDR3. This chain links TRBV29-1 with TRBJ2-1, with 7 bases aligning to TRBD1. The CDR3 has 13 amino acids. V gave up 3 bases and J gave up 7 bases; unmatched junction bases: 6. Germline lookup yields CDR1 SQVTM and CDR2 ANQGSEA. The CDR3 protein is CSVDGDRRNEQFF. The CDR3 nucleotides read TGCAGCGTTGACGGGGACAGAAGGAATGAGCAGTTCTTC.

This clone was detected only once. The chain combines TRBV30 with TRBJ2-7; possible D gene TRBD2, 5 bases. The CDR3 loop spans 12 amino acids. Germline V lookup: CDR1 GTSNPN, CDR2 SVGIG (reference sequence). V lost 2 bases, J lost 9 bases, and 14 bases lay in between. The CDR3 loop reads CAWSRLTPGQYF. CDR3 bases: TGTGCCTGGAGTCGACTAACTCCTGGGCAGTACTTC.

V and J are TRBV28 and TRBJ2-3, with 8 bases aligning to TRBD1. The V and J ends lost 6 bases and 2 bases, in that order; junction bases with no gene match: 4. CDR1 MDHEN and CDR2 SYDVKM come from the germline V gene. The CDR3 runs 14 residues. CDR3 sequence (DNA): TGTGCCAGCAGCCTGGACAGGGCCACAGATACGCAGTATTTT. Translated, it gives CASSLDRATDTQYF.

This clone has only a few counts. At one end, the junction sequence differs from germline, possibly due to a read error. The rearrangement links TRBV7-7 to TRBJ2-1, with 11 nucleotides matching TRBD1. The CDR3 contains 18 residues. Germline assignment: CDR1 SSHAT and CDR2 FNYEAQ (reference sequence). The CDR3 loop is CASSLVPPGTGGYNEQFF. CDR3 in DNA: TGTGCTAGCAGCTTAGTCCCCCCCGGGACAGGGGGTTACAATGAGCAGTTCTTC.

This chain connects TRBV30 to TRBJ2-7, with D unresolved. The CDR3 loop spans 11 amino acids. Germline CDR1 reads GTSNPN; CDR2 reads SVGIG (reference sequence). V lost 4 bases to trimming and J lost 2 bases, with 6 bases between them. The DNA for the CDR3 is TGTGCCTGGAAAGTGACCTACGAGCAGTACTTC. Translation gives CAWKVTYEQYF.

The chain couples TRBV5-6 to TRBJ1-2; D remains unclear. Germline assignment: CDR1 SGHDT and CDR2 YYEEEE. The CDR3 runs to 14 residues. Trimming cost V 0 bases and J 2 bases, with 8 bases left between them. CDR3 protein: CASSLAGKNYGYTF. The CDR3 DNA reads as TGTGCCAGCAGCTTGGCCGGGAAGAACTATGGCTACACCTTC.

The chain's CDR3 is CASSSQGANTGELFF. The CDR3 bases are TGTGCCAGCAGTTCCCAAGGGGCGAACACCGGGGAGCTGTTTTTT. The V and J genes are TRBV28 and TRBJ2-2; weak D call: TRBD1 (5 bases). Trimming stripped 4 bases from V and 0 bases from J, with 9 bases between. This CDR3 contains 15 residues. Germline lookup yields CDR1 MDHEN and CDR2 SYDVKM.

The rearrangement joins TRBV28 to TRBJ1-2; 8 bases fit TRBD1. The junction had 9 bases not matched to a gene; V was cut back by 6 bases and J by 3 bases. Germline CDR1 is MDHEN and CDR2 is SYDVKM. The CDR3 has 15 residues. The CDR3 nucleotides are TGTGCCAGCAGACGTCAGGGGGCGGGTGACTATGGCTACACCTTC. As protein: CASRRQGAGDYGYTF.

This clone has ten or more counts. Other DNA variants within this sample encode the same CDR3. The chain joins TRBV7-2 to TRBJ2-6; weak D call: TRBD2 (6 bases). Per the germline V gene, CDR1 is SGHTA and CDR2 is FQGNSA. The CDR3 sequence is 15 residues long. The V and J ends lost 3 bases and 2 bases respectively, with 8 bases between them. For the CDR3, the DNA is TGTGCCAGCAGCTTCGGAGGGACTGGGGCCAACGTCCTGACTTTC. Encoded protein: CASSFGGTGANVLTF.

In this sample, this clone turned up a few times. This chain connects TRBV5-4 to TRBJ1-2; perhaps TRBD1 as D (6 bases). V was trimmed by 6 bases and J by 1 base, leaving 22 bases between them. Per the germline V gene, CDR1 is SGHNT and CDR2 is YYREEE (reference sequence). The CDR3 length is 17 residues. DNA for the CDR3: TGTGCCAGCACCAACACAGGGAGAGTCTCCCTTAACTATGGCTACACCTTC. It is translated as CASTNTGRVSLNYGYTF. Together with reference TRBV5-4 and TRBJ1-2, the CDR3 gives the full variable domain: ETGVTQSPTHLIKTRGQQVTLRCSSQSGHNTVSWYQQALGQGPQFIFQYYREEENGRGNFPPRFSGLQFPNYSSELNVNALELDDSALYLCASTNTGRVSLNYGYTFGSGTRLTVV.

The rearrangement joins TRBV28 to TRBJ1-5; 9 nucleotides match TRBD1. The CDR3 covers 14 residues. V shed 6 bases and J 10 bases; nucleotides not matched to a gene: 10. Germline CDR1 and CDR2: MDHEN and SYDVKM. The CDR3, as DNA: TGTGCCAGCAGCGAAAACAGGGGGCGCTCACCCCAGCATTTT. This codes for CASSENRGRSPQHF.